The present T cell receptor beta chain was sequenced within a study of cytomegalovirus exposure and HLA in healthy donors. Study-wide results and limits: Across donors, most TCRs were seen rarely, yet some public ones were widespread. About 87% or about 30% of the time was how often most TCR beta V segments were productive, according to an earlier analysis. Indistinguishable V segments such as TRBV6-2 and TRBV6-3 were excluded. Researchers reported in a later analysis that a missense DCLRE1C variant was tied to TCR beta V- and J-gene trimming.

Use of 60 Vbeta and 13 Jbeta primers characterized the PCR. The assay was immunoSEQ multiplex PCR, and TCRdb's table has in-frame clones only and misses some. Of over 95,000 clones listed, about 78% were seen once; the top ten hold 9.5% to 15%. A remark on this clone: The antigen remains unidentified.

Trimming pared 2 bases from V and 0 bases from J, leaving 9 bases between. The CDR3 is made up of 15 amino acids. Looked up from germline, CDR1 is MGHRA and CDR2 is YSYEKL. The V gene is TRBV4-1, the J gene TRBJ2-3; TRBD1 might be the D (5 bases). This TCR derives from a woman between 40 and 55 years old in good health and CMV-seropositive. Sequenced material: PBMCs. The CDR3 region is CASSQQGSSTDTQYF. The CDR3 DNA follows: TGCGCCAGCAGCCAACAGGGCAGTAGCACAGATACGCAGTATTTT.